These 2 T cell receptor beta chains came from one sample sequenced in a study of T cell repertoires in cytomegalovirus infection (dated 2019 in TCRdb). TCRdb records Illumina HiSeq 1500 as the sequencer. The public reads were reanalyzed by TCRdb: fastp trimming at Q25, MiXCR alignment, in-frame beta chains only. CDR3 protein duplicates are merged, each entry listing the most common genes and DNA. The sample table holds approximately 500,000 distinct CDR3 sequences, of which more than 30% were seen once. Of the sample, under 20% is held by the ten largest clones. No antigen has been identified for these receptors. What the treatment or condition label conveys for this sample: in vitro stimulation with specific CMV peptide epitopes to enrich CMV-specific T cells. Sequenced material: cultured PBMCs, taken from culture after CMV antigen stimulation. The receptors derive from a human donor in good health (CMV status not recorded). Some clones in this sample may be carry-over from other donors' samples.

This clonotype was observed at least ten times. The gene calls are TRBV7-2 and TRBJ2-1, with 10 bases matching TRBD1. The length of the CDR3 is 15 residues. Per germline, CDR1 SGHTA and CDR2 FQGNSA. J was trimmed by 8 bases and V by 3 bases; bases with no gene match: 7. The CDR3 coding sequence is TGTGCCAGCAGCTTTAGGGGGACAGGGGTGTATGAGCAGTTCTTC. This encodes CASSFRGTGVYEQFF.

There are many counts of this clonotype. J is TRBJ2-1 and V is TRBV12-3 or TRBV12-4; 10 bases align to TRBD2. Trimming cost V 2 bases and J 7 bases; bases outside gene matches: 5. This CDR3 contains 15 residues. The CDR3 coding sequence is TGTGCCAGCAGTTTAACGTCTAGCGGGAGTAATGAGCAGTTCTTC. Its translation: CASSLTSSGSNEQFF.